A selection of T cell receptor beta chains follows, all from one sample in a study of cytomegalovirus exposure and HLA in healthy donors. Sequenced by immunoSEQ multiplex PCR; TCRdb stores in-frame clones only, minus some. The sample carries more than 70,000 clones, around 70% recorded once. Sequenced input: PBMCs. The receptors come from a woman aged 45-65 years in good health and CMV-seropositive. Both conserved end residues are part of each CDR3. Fields, in order: V gene, J gene, D gene, clone size, CDR3 protein, CDR3 DNA. D genes are given only for firm matches. Clone size is not always given. Where it is, it says once, few, many or a class for expanded clones.

>TRBV6-6|TRBJ1-5|-|-
CASSLHRVGQPQHF
TGTGCCAGCAGTTTACACAGGGTCGGGCAGCCCCAGCATTTT
>TRBV5-1|TRBJ2-2|-|few
CASSLAVTGEFPNTGELFF
TGCGCCAGCAGCTTGGCAGTGACAGGAGAGTTTCCGAACACCGGGGAGCTGTTTTTT
>TRBV27|TRBJ2-3|-|-
CASSWRDSPGGTDTQYF
TGTGCCAGCAGTTGGCGGGACTCCCCCGGCGGCACAGATACGCAGTATTTT
>TRBV5-1|TRBJ2-5|TRBD2|-
CASSLDLAGGVQTQYF
TGCGCCAGCAGCTTGGATCTAGCGGGAGGTGTTCAGACCCAGTACTTC
>TRBV15|TRBJ1-2|-|-
CATSIGDYGYTF
TGTGCCACCAGCATAGGAGACTATGGCTACACCTTC
>TRBV30|TRBJ1-1|TRBD1|-
CALRGVAEAFF
TGTGCCCTCAGGGGGGTCGCTGAAGCTTTCTTT
>TRBV23-1|TRBJ1-5|TRBD1|-
CASSRPGQSLSNQPQHF
TGCGCCAGCAGTCGGCCGGGACAGAGTCTTAGCAATCAGCCCCAGCATTTT
>TRBV9|TRBJ1-2|TRBD1|-
CASSVDAGAGGASYGYTF
TGTGCCAGCAGCGTAGATGCGGGCGCAGGGGGCGCTTCCTATGGCTACACCTTC
>TRBV27|TRBJ1-2|TRBD1|-
CASSFSGGWAVGYTF
TGTGCCAGCAGTTTCTCAGGGGGCTGGGCGGTTGGCTACACCTTC
>TRBV11-2|TRBJ2-4|TRBD2|-
CASSMRGASSSIQYF
TGTGCCAGCAGCATGCGGGGGGCCTCCTCCAGCATTCAGTACTTC
>TRBV4-3|TRBJ2-2|-|-
CASTQGYGGNTGELFF
TGCGCCAGCACCCAAGGGTACGGGGGGAACACCGGGGAGCTGTTTTTT
>TRBV7-2|TRBJ2-5|-|-
CASSLARAGIGETQYF
TGTGCCAGCAGCTTAGCGCGGGCGGGAATCGGTGAGACCCAGTACTTC
>TRBV2|TRBJ2-7|-|once
CASRGWDTSYEQYF
TGTGCCAGCAGGGGGTGGGACACCTCCTACGAGCAGTACTTC
>TRBV18|TRBJ2-5|TRBD1|-
CASSHIREGTGRKETQYF
TGTGCCAGCTCACACATTCGCGAAGGGACAGGCCGAAAAGAGACCCAGTACTTC
>TRBV14|TRBJ2-3|-|-
CASRIGGTDTQYF
TGTGCCAGCAGAATCGGGGGCACAGATACGCAGTATTTT
>TRBV27|TRBJ1-1|TRBD1|-
CASSWDRNTEAFF
TGTGCCAGCAGTTGGGACAGGAACACTGAAGCTTTCTTT
>TRBV6-1|TRBJ2-1|-|-
CASTRSEGGHNEQFF
TGTGCCAGCACCCGATCGGAGGGTGGGCACAATGAGCAGTTCTTC
>TRBV5-8|TRBJ2-7|-|-
CASSLTSYAYEQYF
TGTGCCAGCAGCCTTACCTCCTACGCCTACGAGCAGTACTTC
>TRBV7-9|TRBJ1-1|TRBD1|-
CASSGQGANTEAFF
TGTGCCAGCAGCGGACAGGGGGCGAACACTGAAGCTTTCTTT
>TRBV7-8|TRBJ1-1|-|-
CASSLTNRVSEAFF
TGTGCCAGCAGCTTAACGAACAGGGTATCTGAAGCTTTCTTT
>TRBV6-5|TRBJ2-5|-|-
CASRRMDRQETQYF
TGTGCCAGCAGGCGGATGGACAGACAAGAGACCCAGTACTTC
>TRBV11-3|TRBJ2-1|TRBD2|few
CASSFSGTSGAGNEQFF
TGTGCCAGCAGCTTTTCCGGGACTAGCGGGGCCGGGAATGAGCAGTTCTTC
>TRBV6-1|TRBJ2-5|-|-
CASSDPPEETQYF
TGTGCCAGCAGCGATCCCCCGGAGGAGACCCAGTACTTC
>TRBV14|TRBJ2-7|-|few
CASSPTGYYEQYF
TGTGCCAGCAGCCCGACAGGATACTACGAGCAGTACTTC
>TRBV7-8|TRBJ2-1|TRBD2|-
CASSLIQGLAAPEQFF
TGTGCCAGCAGCTTAATTCAGGGACTAGCGGCCCCGGAGCAGTTCTTC
>TRBV5-1|TRBJ1-3|-|-
CASSLAPGTGNTIYF
TGCGCCAGCAGCTTGGCCCCAGGCACTGGAAACACCATATATTTT
>TRBV5-1|TRBJ1-4|-|-
CASSFGGFSTNEKLFF
TGCGCCAGCAGCTTCGGGGGATTCTCAACTAATGAAAAACTGTTTTTT
>TRBV7-2|TRBJ2-5|-|-
CASSLGRVGETQYF
TGTGCCAGCAGCTTAGGTCGGGTTGGAGAGACCCAGTACTTC
>TRBV19|TRBJ2-5|TRBD2|few
CASSILAGETQYF
TGTGCCAGTAGTATACTAGCGGGAGAGACCCAGTACTTC
>TRBV9|TRBJ2-3|-|-
CASKWLDTDTQYF
TGTGCCAGCAAATGGCTCGACACAGATACGCAGTATTTT
>TRBV30|TRBJ2-5|-|-
CAWSVLSRETQYF
TGTGCCTGGAGTGTACTATCGCGGGAGACCCAGTACTTC
>TRBV28|TRBJ1-1|TRBD1|-
CASRVTGLGGNTEAFF
TGTGCCAGCAGGGTGACAGGGCTCGGAGGGAACACTGAAGCTTTCTTT
>TRBV11-2|TRBJ2-3|-|-
CASSLFGGHEAGYTDTQYF
TGTGCCAGCAGCTTATTCGGAGGGCATGAGGCGGGGTACACAGATACGCAGTATTTT
>TRBV4-3|TRBJ2-7|-|few
CASSQERQAYEQYF
TGCGCCAGCAGCCAAGAGCGACAGGCCTACGAGCAGTACTTC
>TRBV7-8|TRBJ1-5|-|few
CASSLLGGSTGDQPQHF
TGTGCCAGCAGCCTCTTAGGGGGTTCCACTGGGGATCAGCCCCAGCATTTT
>TRBV5-6|TRBJ1-4|-|-
CASSPQGPNEKLFF
TGTGCCAGCAGCCCACAGGGCCCCAATGAAAAACTGTTTTTT
>TRBV4-3|TRBJ2-7|-|-
CASSQGNGNYEQYF
TGCGCCAGCAGCCAAGGGAACGGGAACTACGAGCAGTACTTC
>TRBV7-2|TRBJ2-7|TRBD2|once
CASSLVAGGQYEQYF
TGTGCCAGCAGCTTAGTAGCGGGGGGGCAGTACGAGCAGTACTTC
>TRBV4-3|TRBJ2-5|-|-
CASSQALWETQYF
TGCGCCAGCAGCCAAGCACTATGGGAGACCCAGTACTTC
>TRBV4-2|TRBJ2-1|TRBD2|few
CASSQDRGLAYNEQFF
TGTGCCAGCAGCCAAGATCGGGGACTAGCGTACAATGAGCAGTTCTTC
>TRBV5-3|TRBJ1-2|TRBD1|-
CARSSTGTGHGYTF
TGTGCCAGAAGCTCTACTGGGACAGGGCATGGCTACACCTTC
>TRBV19|TRBJ2-5|TRBD2|-
CASSIVGTTQETQYF
TGTGCCAGTAGTATAGTAGGGACTACGCAAGAGACCCAGTACTTC
>TRBV7-2|TRBJ1-5|-|-
CASSSRGGSNQPQHF
TGTGCCAGCAGCTCCCGGGGAGGGAGCAATCAGCCCCAGCATTTT
>TRBV10-3|TRBJ1-5|-|-
CAIRDTYNQPQHF
TGTGCCATCAGGGACACCTATAATCAGCCCCAGCATTTT
>TRBV28|TRBJ2-7|TRBD2|-
CASTPPGGPYEQYF
TGTGCCAGCACCCCGCCGGGGGGGCCTTACGAGCAGTACTTC
>TRBV5-1|TRBJ2-5|-|-
CASSLAWRGGMETQYF
TGCGCCAGCAGCTTGGCCTGGCGGGGAGGTATGGAGACCCAGTACTTC
>TRBV10-1|TRBJ2-2|-|-
CASSENPRTGELFF
TGCGCCAGCAGTGAAAACCCCCGGACCGGGGAGCTGTTTTTT
>TRBV5-1|TRBJ2-3|TRBD1|-
CASSTRGQGSTDTQYF
TGCGCCAGCAGCACGCGGGGACAGGGATCAACAGATACGCAGTATTTT
>TRBV30|TRBJ1-6|-|-
CAWSGSGSPLHF
TGTGCCTGGAGCGGGAGTGGGTCACCCCTCCACTTT
>TRBV19|TRBJ1-1|TRBD1|-
CASNNRGRGTEAFF
TGTGCCAGTAACAACAGGGGGCGGGGCACTGAAGCTTTCTTT
>TRBV11-3|TRBJ2-3|-|-
CASSLESTPTDTQYF
TGTGCCAGCAGCTTAGAGAGTACCCCCACAGATACGCAGTATTTT
>TRBV7-9|TRBJ1-2|-|-
CASSRPHRHSNYGYTF
TGTGCCAGCAGCCGACCCCACAGGCATTCTAACTATGGCTACACCTTC
>TRBV7-5|TRBJ2-1|-|-
CARSPEGTGGFNEQFF
TGTGCCAGAAGCCCCGAGGGGACAGGGGGCTTCAATGAGCAGTTCTTC